This T cell receptor (beta chain) originates from a study of cytomegalovirus exposure and HLA in healthy donors. General study results and limits: Fewer N-insertions (relative to the roughly 670-donor mean) were reportedly seen in an Asian-associated ancestry cluster in a later analysis. Reported results showed that the classifier diagnosed cytomegalovirus status with high specificity and sensitivity. When analyzed later, a missense DCLRE1C variant was found to be linked to TCR beta V- and J-gene trimming. The productive fraction for most TCR beta V segments was about 90% or about 30% in an earlier analysis.

The study ran its PCR with 60 Vbeta and 13 Jbeta primers. Data came from immunoSEQ multiplex PCR; TCRdb stores just in-frame clones and leaves some out. Of over 65,000 clones in the sample, approximately 80% are singletons; the top ten hold just under 3%. Concerning this clone: The antigen is undetermined.

What was sequenced was PBMCs. This receptor was identified in a woman in her 30s in good health and CMV-seronegative.

CDR3 coding DNA: TGTGCCAGCAGCTTAACCCTAGCGGAGGAGACCCAGTACTTC. This gives the protein CASSLTLAEETQYF. V and J are TRBV7-9 and TRBJ2-5, with TRBD2 identical over 7 bases. Germline assignment: CDR1 SEHNR and CDR2 FQNEAQ (reference sequence). The CDR3 is 14 amino acids. V lost 2 bases and J lost 5; bases outside the gene matches: 5.